This T cell receptor (beta chain) was profiled in a study of glioma-infiltrating T cells (TCRdb year 2016). Describing the broader study: The study sequenced TCR alpha- and beta-chain repertoires from glioma tissue, from non-neoplastic brain tissue and from matched peripheral blood mononuclear cells. To measure divergence between tissue and blood T-cell populations, each tissue-infiltrating repertoire was compared with the peripheral blood repertoire of the same patient. Three low-grade glioma patients, several primary glioblastoma patients, and three non-glioma patients who contributed non-neoplastic brain tissue made up the paired cohort. What the research found in general, with its limitations: The group comparisons were based on small numbers of patients: three non-neoplastic, three low-grade glioma and eight glioblastoma patients. Only a very small number of CDR3 sequences turned up in both tissue and blood, a result put down to high CDR3 diversity combined with limited sampling. VJ-independent divergence between tissue and blood was found to be below expectation in non-neoplastic patients but above expectation in all gliomas, particularly low-grade gliomas.

The iRepertoire nested amplicon-rescue multiplex PCR (arm-PCR) platform was used to amplify TCR alpha and beta CDR3 regions from RNA. The input for one-step reverse transcription and amplification was roughly 90-450 ng of tissue mRNA or PBMC total RNA. Following bead purification, Illumina adapters were added through a secondary multiplex PCR, and the libraries were then gel-purified between 200 and 400 bp. Demultiplexing relied on internal 6-nucleotide barcodes carried by the libraries. The libraries were sequenced on an Illumina MiSeq using 2x220 or 2x250 nucleotide paired-end reads. The authors' analysis ran thus. Paired reads were merged using FLASH 1.2.11 and were aligned to the GRCh37 human genome using BWA-MEM, after which TRA and TRB reads were extracted. An IMGT-derived reference of cassette sequences and CDR3 motifs, with pseudogenes included, was used for V and J assignment. Three-frame translation of reads was performed, and productive CDR3s were defined as those with a C...FGXG motif and no stop codons. Unique combinations of V-J cassette pair and CDR3 amino acid sequence were defined as clonotypes. Reads were filtered by Hamming distance, thresholded by each sample's sequence error rate in mapped regions. TCRdb trimmed public reads at Q25 via fastp, called clones via MiXCR and kept in-frame beta chains. CDR3 protein sequences are deduplicated, and each keeps its most common genes and DNA. TCRdb, not the authors, supplied the V and J calls. The sample table shows around 4,100 distinct CDR3 sequences, and over 80% are seen once. Less than 30% of the sample goes to the ten largest clones.

The germline V end is reduced by 5 bases and the J end by 5 bases; junction bases left unmatched: 6. CDR1 DFQATT and CDR2 SNEGSKA were looked up in the germline V gene (reference sequence). Its CDR3 holds 13 amino acids, cysteine through phenylalanine. Just CDR3 DNA is preserved here, 39 bases in frame from base 1. This clonotype is a singleton in its sample. Its antigen target is currently unknown. Base qualities are not recorded, but no much larger clone differs from it by a single base. Resting on one read, the evidence is weak. In a library made to pick up alpha chains, this beta chain is a stray read with a size that means little.

Sequenced material: glioma tissue, nonneoplastic brain tissue, or PBMCs (not recorded which). The rearrangement combines TRBV20-1 with TRBJ1-1; TRBD1 matches 9 bases in the middle. The clonotype originates from a human donor with low-grade glioma or glioblastoma, undergoing nonglioma brain surgery, or in good health (not recorded which). The CDR3 region reads CSAVDRGRTEAFF. The nucleotides are TGCAGTGCTGTTGACAGGGGGAGGACTGAAGCTTTCTTT.